The 20 T cell receptor beta chains listed next were all sequenced from one sample in a study of radiation and T cells in renal cell carcinoma (TCRdb year 2020). The library relied on the immunoSEQ multiplex PCR assay. Entries here come from immuneACCESS through TCRdb and include only in-frame sequences with V and J called. Some clones fail to appear in such tables; in the studies checked, an unresolved V gene covers under half of the shortfall, and the cause of the remainder is unknown. This sample is represented by approximately 100,000 clones; around 88% of them were singletons. The ten largest clonotypes hold under 9.5% of the sample. Interpreted using the paper, the time point label stands for: baseline pretreatment blood. The treatment or condition label, as the study defines it: 15 Gy SBRT to primary tumor, nephrectomy 4 weeks later. Sequencing was performed on blood, taken from a patient whose treatment included radiotherapy and nephrectomy. The source is a man aged 50 to 59 with renal cell carcinoma.

This rearrangement joins TRBV11-2 to TRBJ2-7; D is perhaps TRBD1 (5 bases). There are 17 residues in the CDR3. Germline V gene lookup returns CDR1 SGHAT and CDR2 FQNNGV. Deletions cut 0 bases from V and 2 bases from J, with 17 bases between. The CDR3 loop is CASSLDGVRALTYEQYF. The DNA for the CDR3 is TGTGCCAGCAGCTTAGACGGCGTCAGGGCTCTAACCTACGAGCAGTACTTC.

The rearrangement joins TRBV4-3 to TRBJ2-1; D not resolved. Trimming pared 4 bases from V and 2 bases from J, leaving 12 bases between. Germline assignment: CDR1 LGHNA and CDR2 YSLEER. The CDR3 extends over 15 amino acids. In nucleotides, the CDR3 is TGCGCCAGCAGCCTAACACGGTGGACCTACAATGAGCAGTTCTTC. This encodes CASSLTRWTYNEQFF.

The chain uses TRBV28 and TRBJ1-1, with D unclear. The CDR3 is 14 amino acids. CDR1 is MDHEN, CDR2 SYDVKM, per germline. With 3 bases removed from V and 1 base from J, the gap between germline ends came to 9 bases. CDR3 in DNA: TGTGCCAGCAGTTTGCTTGGGAAGAACACTGAAGCTTTCTTT. Translation: CASSLLGKNTEAFF.

This clone appeared once. This chain uses TRBV18 with TRBJ2-5; D is ambiguous. Germline V gives CDR1 KGHSH, CDR2 LQKENI. The V end was cut by 1 base, the J end by 2 bases, with 8 bases between. This CDR3 has 14 residues. CDR3 in amino acids: CASSPQKSQETQYF. CDR3 DNA: TGTGCCAGCTCACCACAGAAGTCGCAAGAGACCCAGTACTTC.

CDR3 DNA: TGTGCCAGCAGCTCAGGACTAGCGGGAGAAAAACCCTACAATGAGCAGTTCTTC. Encoded protein: CASSSGLAGEKPYNEQFF. The chain employs TRBV9 and TRBJ2-1, with 13 bases matching TRBD2. This CDR3 has 18 residues. CDR1 and CDR2 from the germline V gene are SGDLS and YYNGEE. V gave up 4 bases and J gave up 2 bases; unmatched junction bases: 9. Full variable domain (rest looked up from reference TRBV9 and TRBJ2-1): DSGVTQTPKHLITATGQRVTLRCSPRSGDLSVYWYQQSLDQGLQFLIQYYNGEERAKGNILERFSAQQFPDLHSELNLSSLELGDSALYFCASSSGLAGEKPYNEQFFGPGTRLTVL.

The V gene is TRBV10-3, the J gene TRBJ2-1; 15 nucleotides match TRBD2. This CDR3 has 14 residues. V trimming: 6 bases; J trimming: 8 bases; junction bases outside the gene matches: 2. Germline-derived CDR1 and CDR2 are ENHRY and SYGVKD. Written as DNA, the CDR3 is TGTGCCATCAGGGGACTAGCGGGAGGTGATGAGCAGTTCTTC. Translated, it gives CAIRGLAGGDEQFF.

V gene TRBV27 combines with J gene TRBJ2-1, with 7 positions matching TRBD1. V was pared by 5 bases and J by 6 bases, with 4 bases of the junction left unmatched. Per germline, CDR1 MNHEY and CDR2 SMNVEV (reference sequence). The CDR3 has 13 residues. In nucleotides, the CDR3 is TGTGCCAGCAGTCTCGGACAGGCCAATGAGCAGTTCTTC. It encodes CASSLGQANEQFF.

This chain links TRBV30 with TRBJ2-1, with 10 bases lining up with TRBD2. This CDR3 has 15 amino acids. V was pared by 0 bases and J by 6 bases, with 5 bases of the junction left unmatched. CDR1 is GTSNPN, CDR2 SVGIG, per germline (reference sequence). In DNA form, the CDR3 reads TGTGCCTGGAGTGTACGAGCGGGGGGGCTCAATGAGCAGTTCTTC. Translation gives CAWSVRAGGLNEQFF.

The rearrangement joins TRBV5-1 to TRBJ2-5; TRBD1 might be the D (6 bases). There are 14 residues in the CDR3. Trimming took off 2 bases at V and 5 bases at J, with 13 bases between the two ends. The germline gives CDR1 SGHRS, CDR2 YFSETQ. The CDR3 region has the DNA TGCGCCAGCAGCTTTGGGGGCGACCGGGAGACCCAGTACTTC. Amino acid sequence: CASSFGGDRETQYF.

This clone was detected only once. CDR3 region: CASSRPGARTNYGYTF. Here the CDR3 DNA reads TGTGCCAGCAGTCGACCAGGGGCCAGAACTAACTATGGCTACACCTTC. J is TRBJ1-2 and V is TRBV28, with D perhaps matching TRBD1 (6 bases). V was pared by 5 bases and J by 0 bases, with 16 bases between. CDR1 and CDR2 (germline): MDHEN, SYDVKM. This CDR3 has 16 amino acids.

The rearrangement links TRBV7-2 to TRBJ1-5; a weak D match, TRBD1 (6 bases). V lost 1 base to trimming and J lost 4 bases, with 11 bases between them. Germline assignment: CDR1 SGHTA and CDR2 FQGNSA. CDR3 length: 15 amino acids. The CDR3: CASSLGQERNQPQHF. The CDR3, as DNA: TGTGCCAGCAGCTTAGGACAGGAGAGAAATCAGCCCCAGCATTTT.

The genes are TRBV23-1 and TRBJ2-7; D is possibly TRBD1 (5 bases). TRBV23-1 is given ORF status, its function remaining uncertain. This CDR3 has 12 amino acids. V was clipped by 6 bases and J by 2 bases, with 8 bases between them. The CDR3 reads CASRQAPYEQYF. The CDR3 DNA follows: TGCGCCAGCAGACAGGCGCCCTACGAGCAGTACTTC.

CDR3 in amino acids: CAWRRGLSEKLFF. In DNA form, the CDR3 reads TGTGCCTGGAGGAGGGGGCTTTCTGAAAAACTGTTTTTT. This sequence joins TRBV30 and TRBJ1-4; TRBD1 matches at 7 bases. Trimming cost V 3 bases and J 7 bases; bases outside gene matches: 5. The CDR3 consists of 13 residues. CDR1 and CDR2 (germline): GTSNPN, SVGIG (reference sequence).

V gene TRBV18 combines with J gene TRBJ2-5, with TRBD2 as a possible D gene (5 bases). CDR3 size: 14 residues. Trimming pared 4 bases from V and 5 bases from J, leaving 14 bases between. CDR1 and CDR2 from the germline V gene are KGHSH and LQKENI. CDR3 sequence (DNA): TGTGCCAGCTCACTTTCCGGGTCGGGGGAGACCCAGTACTTC. This translates into CASSLSGSGETQYF.

V usage is TRBV11-3 and J usage is TRBJ2-1; tentative D call: TRBD1 (6 bases). V lost 3 bases and J 0 bases, leaving 6 bases between the germline ends. This CDR3 spans 14 amino acids. CDR1 and CDR2 (germline): SGHNT, YENEEA. DNA for the CDR3: TGTGCCAGCAGCTTGACAGGCTCCTACAATGAGCAGTTCTTC. Protein: CASSLTGSYNEQFF.

The rearrangement uses TRBV13 and TRBJ2-1, with TRBD1 matching 11 bases. Germline V gene data show CDR1 as PRHDT and CDR2 as FYEKMQ (reference sequence). The V and J ends lost 5 bases and 7 bases, in that order; junction bases with no gene match: 7. CDR3 size: 15 residues. DNA of the CDR3: TGTGCCAGCAGCCGTGGACAGGGGGCATGGAATGAGCAGTTCTTC. Its translation: CASSRGQGAWNEQFF.

The V gene is TRBV7-2, the J gene TRBJ1-2; 12 bases are shared with TRBD1. J lost 6 bases, V lost 4 bases, and 9 bases had no gene match. The CDR3 runs 16 residues. CDR1 and CDR2 (germline): SGHTA, FQGNSA. The CDR3 DNA follows: TGTGCCAGCAGCTGGGGGACAGGGGGCGGACTGGATGGCTACACCTTC. Translating gives CASSWGTGGGLDGYTF.

This rearrangement joins TRBV2 to TRBJ1-4, with D perhaps matching TRBD1 (6 bases). V dropped 7 bases and J dropped 5 bases, with 23 bases sitting between them. The CDR3 is 17 residues long. Germline assignment: CDR1 SNHLY and CDR2 FYNNEI. CDR3 region: CASNTLGVTGENEKLFF. CDR3 bases: TGTGCCAGCAACACCCTAGGAGTGACAGGCGAAAATGAAAAACTGTTTTTT.

The rearrangement uses TRBV5-1 and TRBJ2-5, with 11 bases fitting TRBD2. Near its end, the DNA agrees better with TRBJ2-7, so the J call may be wrong. The CDR3 runs to 18 residues. CDR1 and CDR2 (germline): SGHRS, YFSETQ. CDR3 sequence reads: CASSLGSGTSGKGYEQYF. The CDR3 nucleotides are TGCGCCAGCAGCTTGGGATCCGGGACTAGCGGAAAGGGGTACGAGCAGTACTTC.

This clone has just one count. The V gene is TRBV15, the J gene TRBJ2-7, with no clear D. Germline V gene data show CDR1 as LNHNV and CDR2 as YYDKDF (reference sequence). This CDR3 spans 16 amino acids. V lost 0 bases and J 1 base, leaving 13 bases between the germline ends. The CDR3 DNA sequence: TGTGCCACCAGCAGAGACGGTGGCTCGCTATCCTACGAGCAGTACTTC. Translated, it gives CATSRDGGSLSYEQYF.